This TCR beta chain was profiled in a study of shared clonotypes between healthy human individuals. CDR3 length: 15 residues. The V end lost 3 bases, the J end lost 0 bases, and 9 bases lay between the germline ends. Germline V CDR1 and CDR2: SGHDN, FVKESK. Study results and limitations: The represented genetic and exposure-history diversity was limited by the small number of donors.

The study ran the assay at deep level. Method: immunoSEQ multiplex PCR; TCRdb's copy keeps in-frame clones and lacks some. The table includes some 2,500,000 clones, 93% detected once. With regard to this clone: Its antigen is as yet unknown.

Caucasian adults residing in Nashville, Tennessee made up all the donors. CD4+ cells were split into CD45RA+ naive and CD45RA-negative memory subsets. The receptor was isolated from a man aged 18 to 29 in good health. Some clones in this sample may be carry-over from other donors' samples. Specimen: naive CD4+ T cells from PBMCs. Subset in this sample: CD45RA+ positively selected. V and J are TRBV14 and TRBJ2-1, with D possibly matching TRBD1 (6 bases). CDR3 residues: CASSHWTASYNEQFF. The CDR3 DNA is TGTGCCAGCAGCCACTGGACAGCCTCCTACAATGAGCAGTTCTTC. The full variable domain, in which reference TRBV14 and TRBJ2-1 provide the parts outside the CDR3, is EAGVTQFPSHSVIEKGQTVTLRCDPISGHDNLYWYRRVMGKEIKFLLHFVKESKQDESGMPNNRFLAERTGGTYSTLKVQPAELEDSGVYFCASSHWTASYNEQFFGPGTRLTVL.